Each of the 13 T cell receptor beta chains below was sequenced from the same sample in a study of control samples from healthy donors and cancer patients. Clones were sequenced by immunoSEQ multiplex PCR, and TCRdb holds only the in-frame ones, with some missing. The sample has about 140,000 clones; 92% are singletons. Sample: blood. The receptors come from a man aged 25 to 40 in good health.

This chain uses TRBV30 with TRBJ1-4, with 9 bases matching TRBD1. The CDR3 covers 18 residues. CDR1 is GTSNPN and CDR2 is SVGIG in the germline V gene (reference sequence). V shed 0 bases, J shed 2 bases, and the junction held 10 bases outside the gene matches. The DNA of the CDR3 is TGTGCCTGGAGTGTCAGCCCGGGACAGGGATTTACTAATGAAAAACTGTTTTTT. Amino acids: CAWSVSPGQGFTNEKLFF.

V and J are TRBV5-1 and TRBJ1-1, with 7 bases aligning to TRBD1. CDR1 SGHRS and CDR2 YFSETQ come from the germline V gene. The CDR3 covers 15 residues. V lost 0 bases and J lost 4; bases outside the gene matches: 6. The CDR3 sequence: CASSLVQGESTEAFF. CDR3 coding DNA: TGCGCCAGCAGCTTGGTGCAGGGGGAATCCACTGAAGCTTTCTTT. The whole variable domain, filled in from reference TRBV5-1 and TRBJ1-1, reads KAGVTQTPRYLIKTRGQQVTLSCSPISGHRSVSWYQQTPGQGLQFLFEYFSETQRNKGNFPGRFSGRQFSNSRSEMNVSTLELGDSALYLCASSLVQGESTEAFFGQGTRLTVV.

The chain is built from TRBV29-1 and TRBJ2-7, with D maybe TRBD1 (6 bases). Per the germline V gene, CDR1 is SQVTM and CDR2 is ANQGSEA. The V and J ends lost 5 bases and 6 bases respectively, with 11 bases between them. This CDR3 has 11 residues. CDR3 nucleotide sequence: TGCAGCGTTCGACAGGTCGCCGAGCAGTACTTC. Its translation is CSVRQVAEQYF.

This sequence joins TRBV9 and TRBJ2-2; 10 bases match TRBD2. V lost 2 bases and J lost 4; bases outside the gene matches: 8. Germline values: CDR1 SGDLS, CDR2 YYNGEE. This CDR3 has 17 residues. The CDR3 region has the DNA TGTGCCAGCAGCGTGAGACTAGCGGGTATGACCACCGGGGAGCTGTTTTTT. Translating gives CASSVRLAGMTTGELFF.

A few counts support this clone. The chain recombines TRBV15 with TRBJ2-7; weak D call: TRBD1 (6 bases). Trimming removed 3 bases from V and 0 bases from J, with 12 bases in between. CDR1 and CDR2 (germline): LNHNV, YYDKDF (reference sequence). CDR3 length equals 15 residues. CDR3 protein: CATSSVGDNSYEQYF. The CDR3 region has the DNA TGTGCCACCAGCAGTGTTGGGGACAACTCCTACGAGCAGTACTTC.

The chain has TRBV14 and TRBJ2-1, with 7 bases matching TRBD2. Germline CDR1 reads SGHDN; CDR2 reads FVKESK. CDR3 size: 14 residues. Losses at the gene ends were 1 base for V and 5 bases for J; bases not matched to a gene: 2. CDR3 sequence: CASSQGTRNNEQFF. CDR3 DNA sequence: TGTGCCAGCAGCCAAGGGACTAGGAACAATGAGCAGTTCTTC.

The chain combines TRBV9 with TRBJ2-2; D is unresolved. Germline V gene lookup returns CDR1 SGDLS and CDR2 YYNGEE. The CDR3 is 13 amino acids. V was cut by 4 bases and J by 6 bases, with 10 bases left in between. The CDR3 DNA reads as TGTGCCAGCAGCCCAACCACCGCCGGGGAGCTGTTTTTT. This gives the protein CASSPTTAGELFF.

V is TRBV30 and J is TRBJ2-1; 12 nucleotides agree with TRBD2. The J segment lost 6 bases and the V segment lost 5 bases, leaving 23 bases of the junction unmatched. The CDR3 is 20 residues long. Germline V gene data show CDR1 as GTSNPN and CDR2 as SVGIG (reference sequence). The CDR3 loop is CAWGYPHRTSGTGGGNEQFF. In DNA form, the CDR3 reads TGTGCCTGGGGATACCCCCATCGGACTAGCGGGACCGGAGGGGGCAATGAGCAGTTCTTC.

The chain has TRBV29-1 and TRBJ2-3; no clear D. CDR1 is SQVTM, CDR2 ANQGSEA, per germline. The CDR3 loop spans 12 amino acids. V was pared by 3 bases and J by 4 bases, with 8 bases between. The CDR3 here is CSVDFSPDTQYF. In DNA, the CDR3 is TGCAGCGTTGACTTTAGCCCAGATACGCAGTATTTT.

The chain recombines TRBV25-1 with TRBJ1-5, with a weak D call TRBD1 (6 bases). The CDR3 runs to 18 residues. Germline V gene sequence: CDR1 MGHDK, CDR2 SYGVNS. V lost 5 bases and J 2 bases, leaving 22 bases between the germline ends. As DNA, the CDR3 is TGTGCCAGCAGTCCTCGCCTTGAGGAGGGGGACGGCAATCAGCCCCAGCATTTT. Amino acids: CASSPRLEEGDGNQPQHF. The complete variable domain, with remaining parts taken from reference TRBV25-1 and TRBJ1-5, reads EADIYQTPRYLVIGTGKKITLECSQTMGHDKMYWYQQDPGMELHLIHYSYGVNSTEKGDLSSESTVSRIRTEHFPLTLESARPSHTSQYLCASSPRLEEGDGNQPQHFGDGTRLSIL.

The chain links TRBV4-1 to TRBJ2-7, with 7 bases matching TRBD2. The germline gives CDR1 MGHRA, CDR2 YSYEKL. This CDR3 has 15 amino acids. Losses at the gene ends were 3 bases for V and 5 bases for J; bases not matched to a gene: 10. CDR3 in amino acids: CASSQSTSGTDEQYF. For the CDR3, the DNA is TGCGCCAGCAGCCAGAGTACGAGCGGGACCGACGAGCAGTACTTC.

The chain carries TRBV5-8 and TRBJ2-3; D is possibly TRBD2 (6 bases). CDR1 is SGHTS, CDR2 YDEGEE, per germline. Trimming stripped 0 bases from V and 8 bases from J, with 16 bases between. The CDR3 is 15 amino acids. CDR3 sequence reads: CASSLGAGPTGTQYF. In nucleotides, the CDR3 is TGTGCCAGCAGCTTGGGTGCGGGGCCGACGGGTACGCAGTATTTT.

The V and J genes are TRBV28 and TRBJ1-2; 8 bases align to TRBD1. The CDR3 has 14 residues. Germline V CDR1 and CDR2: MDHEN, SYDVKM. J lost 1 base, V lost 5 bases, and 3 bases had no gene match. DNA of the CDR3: TGTGCCAGCAGTGTTACAGGGGGTAACTATGGCTACACCTTC. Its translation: CASSVTGGNYGYTF.